The 6 T cell receptor beta chains below all came from one sample that was sequenced in a study of T cell responses to AZD1222 COVID-19 vaccine. Sequenced by immunoSEQ multiplex PCR; TCRdb stores in-frame clones only, minus some. The sample carries around 170,000 clones, around 90% recorded once. The material was peripheral blood, obtained on day 0 of AZD1222 vaccination. The receptor source for this set is an adult in good health.

The chain links TRBV19 to TRBJ1-4, with a weak D call TRBD1 (5 bases). CDR3 length equals 16 residues. Trimming shortened V by 0 bases and J by 8 bases, and 16 bases separated the two germline ends. Germline V lookup: CDR1 LNHDA, CDR2 SQIVND (reference sequence). The CDR3 DNA sequence: TGTGCCAGTAGTATAGATGGTCAGGGCCGGAACGAAAAACTGTTTTTT. Its translation is CASSIDGQGRNEKLFF.

The J gene is TRBJ2-7, the V gene TRBV5-1; D unresolved. CDR1 is SGHRS and CDR2 is YFSETQ in the germline V gene. V shed 0 bases and J shed 8 bases, with 9 bases lying between them. The CDR3 spans 12 residues. In nucleotides, the CDR3 is TGCGCCAGCAGCTTGGTTGATTCCCAGCAGTACTTC. This translates into CASSLVDSQQYF.

The chain links TRBV6-5 to TRBJ1-1; TRBD1 might be the D (5 bases). V lost 2 bases and J 4 bases, leaving 11 bases between the germline ends. The CDR3 extends over 14 amino acids. Germline V gene data show CDR1 as MNHEY and CDR2 as SVGAGI. The CDR3 reads CASSYGGAGTEAFF. CDR3 nucleotides: TGTGCCAGCAGTTACGGGGGAGCGGGCACTGAAGCTTTCTTT.

The J gene is TRBJ1-5, the V gene TRBV7-2; D call uncertain. The V gene lost 7 bases and the J gene lost 1 base, with 11 bases spanning the gap. The CDR3 has 14 amino acids. CDR1 is SGHTA, CDR2 FQGNSA, per germline. CDR3 nucleotides: TGTGCCAGCACGCTGGACGGAAGCAATCAGCCCCAGCATTTT. This encodes CASTLDGSNQPQHF.

The rearrangement links TRBV5-1 to TRBJ2-1, with TRBD2 matching 8 bases. Germline loops: CDR1 SGHRS, CDR2 YFSETQ. The CDR3 is made up of 13 amino acids. The ends lost 4 bases at V and 7 bases at J; junction bases unmatched: 4. The CDR3 is CASSPGTRNEQFF. The CDR3 DNA reads as TGCGCCAGCAGCCCTGGGACTAGAAATGAGCAGTTCTTC.

The genes are TRBV6-5 and TRBJ1-2; D is possibly TRBD1 (6 bases). The CDR3 runs to 15 residues. V was trimmed by 7 bases and J by 2 bases, leaving 17 bases between them. Germline V gene sequence: CDR1 MNHEY, CDR2 SVGAGI. This CDR3 reads CASMLTRTANYGYTF. The CDR3 DNA follows: TGTGCCAGCATGCTAACCCGGACAGCGAACTATGGCTACACCTTC.